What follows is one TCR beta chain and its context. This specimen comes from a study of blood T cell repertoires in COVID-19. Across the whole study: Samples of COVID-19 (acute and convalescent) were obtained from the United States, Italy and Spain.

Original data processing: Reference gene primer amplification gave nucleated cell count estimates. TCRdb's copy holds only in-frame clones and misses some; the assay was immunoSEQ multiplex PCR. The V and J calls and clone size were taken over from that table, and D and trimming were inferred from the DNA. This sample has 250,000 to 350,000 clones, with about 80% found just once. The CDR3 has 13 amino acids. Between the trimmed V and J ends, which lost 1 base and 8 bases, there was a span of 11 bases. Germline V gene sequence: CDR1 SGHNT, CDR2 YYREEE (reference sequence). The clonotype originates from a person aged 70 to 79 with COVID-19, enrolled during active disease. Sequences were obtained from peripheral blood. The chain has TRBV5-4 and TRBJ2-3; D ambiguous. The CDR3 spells CASSLFSVATQYF. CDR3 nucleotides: TGTGCCAGCAGCTTGTTCTCTGTAGCTACGCAGTATTTT.